This entry concerns a single T cell receptor (beta chain). The antigen is unknown. Profiled with immunoSEQ multiplex PCR; TCRdb holds only in-frame clones, not every one. Here the sample spans around 99,000 clones, roughly 90% being singletons. This record belongs to a study of OX40 agonist ivuxolimab in advanced cancers. Across the study: Ivuxolimab, an antibody acting as an agonist of OX40 (CD134), was used to treat patients. Broader study findings: Clonal expansion among partial responders at 0.1-3.0 mg/kg ranked near the lowest.

The clonotype comes from an adult with an advanced solid tumor such as melanoma, head and neck, liver or kidney cancer. The starting material was CD4+ or CD8+ T cells sorted from blood, obtained in a trial of the OX40 agonist ivuxolimab.

CDR3 nucleotides: TGTGCCAGCAGTGCCTCGGGGGAGACCCAGTACTTC. Its translation: CASSASGETQYF. The V call is TRBV27, the J call TRBJ2-5; TRBD2 is a possible D gene (5 bases). The V gene lost 5 bases and the J gene lost 5 bases, with 9 bases spanning the gap. Germline V gene data show CDR1 as MNHEY and CDR2 as SMNVEV (reference sequence). CDR3 length equals 12 residues.